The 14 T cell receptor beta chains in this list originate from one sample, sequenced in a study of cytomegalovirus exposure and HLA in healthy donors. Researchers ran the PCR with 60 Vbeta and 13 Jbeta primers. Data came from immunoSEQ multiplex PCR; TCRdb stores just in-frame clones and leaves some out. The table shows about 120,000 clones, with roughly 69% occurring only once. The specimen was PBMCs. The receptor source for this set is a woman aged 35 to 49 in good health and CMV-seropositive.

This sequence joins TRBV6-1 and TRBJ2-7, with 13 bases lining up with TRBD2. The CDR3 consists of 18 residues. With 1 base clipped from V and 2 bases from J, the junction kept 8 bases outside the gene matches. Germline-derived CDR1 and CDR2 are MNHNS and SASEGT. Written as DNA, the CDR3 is TGTGCCAGCAGTGAAGACTACCCGGGACTAGCGGGAACCTACGAGCAGTACTTC. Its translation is CASSEDYPGLAGTYEQYF.

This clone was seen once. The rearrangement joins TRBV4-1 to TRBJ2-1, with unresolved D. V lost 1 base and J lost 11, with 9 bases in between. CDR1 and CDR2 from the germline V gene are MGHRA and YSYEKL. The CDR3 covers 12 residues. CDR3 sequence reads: CASSQALEKQFF. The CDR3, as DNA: TGCGCCAGCAGCCAAGCGTTAGAGAAGCAGTTCTTC.

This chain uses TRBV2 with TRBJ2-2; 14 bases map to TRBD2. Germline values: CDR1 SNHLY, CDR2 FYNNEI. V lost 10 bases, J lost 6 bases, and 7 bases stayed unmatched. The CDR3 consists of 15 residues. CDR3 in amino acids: CATEGLAGDAGELFF. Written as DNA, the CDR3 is TGTGCCACCGAGGGACTAGCGGGAGATGCCGGGGAGCTGTTTTTT.

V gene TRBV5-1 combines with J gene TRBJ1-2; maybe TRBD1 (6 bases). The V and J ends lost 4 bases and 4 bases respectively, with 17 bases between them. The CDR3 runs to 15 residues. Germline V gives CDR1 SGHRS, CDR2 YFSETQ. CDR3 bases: TGCGCCAGCAGCGGGTTGGGGGCGACCACCTATGGCTACACCTTC. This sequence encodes CASSGLGATTYGYTF.

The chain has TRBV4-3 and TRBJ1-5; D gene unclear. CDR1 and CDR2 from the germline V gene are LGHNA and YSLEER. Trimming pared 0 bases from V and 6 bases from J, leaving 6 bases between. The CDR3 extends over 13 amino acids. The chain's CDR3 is CASSQDVSQPQHF. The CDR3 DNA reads TGCGCCAGCAGCCAAGATGTTAGTCAGCCCCAGCATTTT.

CDR3 residues: CASSSGLAYEQYF. CDR3 DNA: TGTGCCAGTAGTTCGGGACTAGCGTACGAGCAGTACTTC. The rearrangement links TRBV19 to TRBJ2-7, with 10 bases matching TRBD2. Germline V gene sequence: CDR1 LNHDA, CDR2 SQIVND (reference sequence). The CDR3 has 13 residues. V was pared by 5 bases and J by 4 bases, with 2 bases of the junction left unmatched.

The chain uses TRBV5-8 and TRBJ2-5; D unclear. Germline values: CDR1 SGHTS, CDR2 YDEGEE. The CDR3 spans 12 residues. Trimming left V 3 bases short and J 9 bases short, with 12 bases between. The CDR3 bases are TGTGCCAGCAGCTACTACTCCGGCTCCCAGTACTTC. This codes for CASSYYSGSQYF.

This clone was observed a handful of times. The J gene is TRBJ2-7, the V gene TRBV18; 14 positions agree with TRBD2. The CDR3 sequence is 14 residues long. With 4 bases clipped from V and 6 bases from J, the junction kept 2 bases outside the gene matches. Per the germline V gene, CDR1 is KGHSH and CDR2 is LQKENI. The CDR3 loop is CASSLGTSGSEQYF. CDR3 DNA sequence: TGTGCCAGCTCACTAGGGACTAGCGGGAGCGAGCAGTACTTC.

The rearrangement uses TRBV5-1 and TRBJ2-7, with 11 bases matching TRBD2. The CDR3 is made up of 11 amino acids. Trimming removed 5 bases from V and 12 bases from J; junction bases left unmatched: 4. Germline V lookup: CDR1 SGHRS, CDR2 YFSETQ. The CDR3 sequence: CASRTSGSLYF. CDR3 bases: TGCGCCAGCAGAACTAGCGGGAGTTTGTACTTC.

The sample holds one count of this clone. This CDR3 is CASSSRDRDTQYF. The CDR3 DNA sequence: TGTGCCAGCAGTTCGCGGGATCGAGATACGCAGTATTTT. The chain uses TRBV6-6 and TRBJ2-3; D is possibly TRBD2 (6 bases). Germline V gene lookup returns CDR1 MNHNY and CDR2 SVGAGI (reference sequence). The V end lost 4 bases, the J end lost 5 bases, and 10 bases lay between the germline ends. CDR3 length equals 13 residues.

The CDR3: CASRMTGVRNTEAFF. CDR3 sequence (DNA): TGTGCCAGCAGAATGACAGGGGTCAGGAACACTGAAGCTTTCTTT. This chain connects TRBV28 to TRBJ1-1, with 8 bases that match TRBD1. The junction had 7 bases not matched to a gene; V was cut back by 6 bases and J by 1 base. Germline CDR1 MDHEN, CDR2 SYDVKM. This CDR3 has 15 residues. Drawing the rest from reference TRBV28 and TRBJ1-1, the complete variable domain is DVKVTQSSRYLVKRTGEKVFLECVQDMDHENMFWYRQDPGLGLRLIYFSYDVKMKEKGDIPEGYSVSREKKERFSLILESASTNQTSMYLCASRMTGVRNTEAFFGQGTRLTVV.

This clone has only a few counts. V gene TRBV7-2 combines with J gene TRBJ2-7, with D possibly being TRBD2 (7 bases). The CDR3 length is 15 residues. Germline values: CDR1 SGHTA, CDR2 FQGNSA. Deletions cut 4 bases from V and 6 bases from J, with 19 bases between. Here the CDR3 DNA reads TGTGCCAGCAGCTACTCTTGGGGGGGGGCCGGCGAGCAGTACTTC. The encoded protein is CASSYSWGGAGEQYF.

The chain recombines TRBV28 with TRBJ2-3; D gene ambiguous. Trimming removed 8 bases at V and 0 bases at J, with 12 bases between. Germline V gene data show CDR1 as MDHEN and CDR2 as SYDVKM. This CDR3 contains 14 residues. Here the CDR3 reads CASQLYLSTDTQYF. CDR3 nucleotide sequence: TGTGCCAGCCAACTATACTTGAGCACAGATACGCAGTATTTT.

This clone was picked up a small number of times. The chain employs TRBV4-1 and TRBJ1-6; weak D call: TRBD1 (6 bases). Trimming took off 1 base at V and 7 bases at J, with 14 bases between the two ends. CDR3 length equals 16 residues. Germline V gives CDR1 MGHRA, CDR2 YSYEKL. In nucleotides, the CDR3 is TGCGCCAGCAGCCAAGGGCGAGGGGGACGAAATTCACCCCTCCACTTT. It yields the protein CASSQGRGGRNSPLHF.